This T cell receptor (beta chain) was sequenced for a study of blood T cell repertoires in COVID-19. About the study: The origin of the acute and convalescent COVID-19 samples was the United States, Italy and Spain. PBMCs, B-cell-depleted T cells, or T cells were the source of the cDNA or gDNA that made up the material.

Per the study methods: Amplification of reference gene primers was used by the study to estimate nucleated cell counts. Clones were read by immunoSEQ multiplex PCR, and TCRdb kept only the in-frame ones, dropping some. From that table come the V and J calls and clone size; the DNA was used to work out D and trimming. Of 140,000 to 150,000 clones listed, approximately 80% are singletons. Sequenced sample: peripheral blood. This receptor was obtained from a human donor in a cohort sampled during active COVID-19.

CDR3 protein: CASSQGPGGGYTF. The CDR3 DNA reads TGTGCCAGCAGCCAGGGACCCGGGGGAGGCTACACCTTC. V and J are TRBV11-3 and TRBJ1-2; possible D gene TRBD1, 5 bases. In germline, CDR1 is SGHNT, CDR2 YENEEA. The CDR3 has 13 amino acids. V dropped 5 bases and J dropped 8 bases, with 15 bases sitting between them.